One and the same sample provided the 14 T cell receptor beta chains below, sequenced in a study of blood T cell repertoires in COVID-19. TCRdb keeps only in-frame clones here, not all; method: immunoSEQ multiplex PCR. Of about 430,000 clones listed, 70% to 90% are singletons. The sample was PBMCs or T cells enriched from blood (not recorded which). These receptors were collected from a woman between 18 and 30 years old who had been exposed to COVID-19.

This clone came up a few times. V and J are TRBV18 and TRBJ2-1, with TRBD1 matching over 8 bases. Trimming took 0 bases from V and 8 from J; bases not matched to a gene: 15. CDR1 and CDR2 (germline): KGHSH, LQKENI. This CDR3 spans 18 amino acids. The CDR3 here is CASSPPGRGLSEAYEQFF. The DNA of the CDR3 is TGTGCCAGCTCACCACCAGGCAGGGGGCTCTCGGAAGCATATGAGCAGTTCTTC.

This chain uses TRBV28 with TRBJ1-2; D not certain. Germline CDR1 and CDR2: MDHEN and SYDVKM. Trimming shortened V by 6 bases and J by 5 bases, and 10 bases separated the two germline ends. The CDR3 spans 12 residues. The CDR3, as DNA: TGTGCCAGCAGACAGTTAGGTTATGGCTACACCTTC. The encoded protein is CASRQLGYGYTF.

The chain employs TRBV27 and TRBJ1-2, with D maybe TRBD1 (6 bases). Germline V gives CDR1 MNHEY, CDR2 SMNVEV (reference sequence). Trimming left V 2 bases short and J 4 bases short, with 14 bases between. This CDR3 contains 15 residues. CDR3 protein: CASSLGLSGVYGYTF. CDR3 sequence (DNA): TGTGCCAGCAGTTTAGGCCTTTCAGGGGTCTATGGCTACACCTTC.

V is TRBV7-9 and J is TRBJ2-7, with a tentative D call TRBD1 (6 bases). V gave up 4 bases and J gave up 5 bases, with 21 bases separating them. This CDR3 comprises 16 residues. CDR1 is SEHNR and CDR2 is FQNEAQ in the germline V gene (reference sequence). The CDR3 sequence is CASSSSRSQGIHEQYF. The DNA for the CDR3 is TGTGCCAGCAGCTCGAGCCGATCACAGGGTATCCACGAGCAGTACTTC.

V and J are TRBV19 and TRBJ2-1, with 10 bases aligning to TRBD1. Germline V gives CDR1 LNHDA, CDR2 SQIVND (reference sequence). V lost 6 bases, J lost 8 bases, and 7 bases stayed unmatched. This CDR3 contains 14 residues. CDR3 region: CASSLGQGPDEQFF. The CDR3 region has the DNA TGTGCCAGTAGCTTGGGACAGGGGCCCGATGAGCAGTTCTTC.

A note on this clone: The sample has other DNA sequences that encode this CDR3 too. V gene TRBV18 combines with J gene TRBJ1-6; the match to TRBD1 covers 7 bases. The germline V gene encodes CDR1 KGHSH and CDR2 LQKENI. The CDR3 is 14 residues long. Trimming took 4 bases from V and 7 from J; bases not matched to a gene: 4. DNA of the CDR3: TGTGCCAGCTCACGGGACAGAGAAAATTCACCCCTCCACTTT. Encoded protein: CASSRDRENSPLHF.

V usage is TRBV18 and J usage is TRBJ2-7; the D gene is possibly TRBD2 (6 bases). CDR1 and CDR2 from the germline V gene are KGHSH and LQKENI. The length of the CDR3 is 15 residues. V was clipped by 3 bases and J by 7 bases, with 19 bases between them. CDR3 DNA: TGTGCCAGCTCACCCTTTTTTGTCGGGGGTGGTGAGCAGTACTTC. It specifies CASSPFFVGGGEQYF.

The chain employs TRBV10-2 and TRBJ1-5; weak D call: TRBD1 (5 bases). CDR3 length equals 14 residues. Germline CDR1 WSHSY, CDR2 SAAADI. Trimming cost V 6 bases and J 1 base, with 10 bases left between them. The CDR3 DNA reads TGCGCCAGCAGGGTCCAGGGAAGCAATCAGCCCCAGCATTTT. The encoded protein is CASRVQGSNQPQHF.

The CDR3 spells CASSQGLAGGQEQFF. CDR3 DNA sequence: TGCGCCAGCAGCCAAGGATTAGCGGGGGGGCAAGAGCAGTTCTTC. The chain is built from TRBV4-1 and TRBJ2-1, with 11 bases lining up with TRBD2. The CDR3 totals 15 residues. Germline CDR1 is MGHRA and CDR2 is YSYEKL. V gave up 1 base and J gave up 10 bases; unmatched junction bases: 6.

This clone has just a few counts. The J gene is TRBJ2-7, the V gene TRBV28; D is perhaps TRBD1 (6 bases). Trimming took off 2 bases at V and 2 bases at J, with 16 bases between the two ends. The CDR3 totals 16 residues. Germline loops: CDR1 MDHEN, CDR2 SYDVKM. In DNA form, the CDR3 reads TGTGCCAGCAGTTTACGAGATCAGGGGACCCCCTACGAGCAGTACTTC. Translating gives CASSLRDQGTPYEQYF.

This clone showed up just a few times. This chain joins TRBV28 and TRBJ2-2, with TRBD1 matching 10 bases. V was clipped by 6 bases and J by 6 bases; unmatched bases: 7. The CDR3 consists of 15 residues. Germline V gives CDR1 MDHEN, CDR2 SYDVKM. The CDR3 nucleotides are TGTGCCAGCAGACCGGGGACAGGGGAGGCCGGGGAGCTGTTTTTT. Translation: CASRPGTGEAGELFF.

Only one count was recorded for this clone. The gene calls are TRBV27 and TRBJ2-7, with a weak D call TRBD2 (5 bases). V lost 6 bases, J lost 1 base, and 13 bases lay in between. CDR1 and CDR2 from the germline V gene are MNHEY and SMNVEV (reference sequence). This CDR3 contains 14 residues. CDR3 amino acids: CASSPLDSSYEQYF. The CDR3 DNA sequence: TGTGCCAGCAGCCCACTAGATTCGTCCTACGAGCAGTACTTC.

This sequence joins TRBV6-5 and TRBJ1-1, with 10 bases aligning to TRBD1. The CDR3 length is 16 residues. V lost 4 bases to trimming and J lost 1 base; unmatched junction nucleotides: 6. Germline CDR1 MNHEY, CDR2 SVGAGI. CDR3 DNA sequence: TGTGCCAGCAGTTCCCGACAGGGGGCATGGAACACTGAAGCTTTCTTT. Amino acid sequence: CASSSRQGAWNTEAFF.

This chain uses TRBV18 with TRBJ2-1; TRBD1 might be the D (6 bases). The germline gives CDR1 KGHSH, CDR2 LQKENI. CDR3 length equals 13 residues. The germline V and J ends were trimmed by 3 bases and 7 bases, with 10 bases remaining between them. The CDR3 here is CASSPQGLNEQFF. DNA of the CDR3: TGTGCCAGCTCACCCCAGGGGCTTAATGAGCAGTTCTTC.